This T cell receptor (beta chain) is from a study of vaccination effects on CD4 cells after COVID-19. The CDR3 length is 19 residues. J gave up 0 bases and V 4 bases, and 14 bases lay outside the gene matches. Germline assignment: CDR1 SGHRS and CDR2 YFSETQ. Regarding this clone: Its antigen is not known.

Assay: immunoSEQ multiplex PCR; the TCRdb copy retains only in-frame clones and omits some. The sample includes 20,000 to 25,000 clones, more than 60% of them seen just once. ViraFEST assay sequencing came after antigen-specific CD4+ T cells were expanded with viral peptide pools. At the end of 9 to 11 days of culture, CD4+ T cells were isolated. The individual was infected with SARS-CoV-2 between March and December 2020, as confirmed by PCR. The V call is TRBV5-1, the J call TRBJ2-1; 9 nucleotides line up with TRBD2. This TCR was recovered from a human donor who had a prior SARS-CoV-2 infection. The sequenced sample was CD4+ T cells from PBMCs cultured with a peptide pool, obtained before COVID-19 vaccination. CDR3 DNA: TGCGCCAGCAGCCCTGGCCATGGTAGCGGGAGTTTCTCCTACAATGAGCAGTTCTTC. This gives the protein CASSPGHGSGSFSYNEQFF.